The sequence of this T cell receptor (beta chain) was determined in a study of T cell changes during pregnancy in multiple sclerosis. Produced via immunoSEQ multiplex PCR; TCRdb's table is partial and in-frame only. In the table there are 40,000 to 50,000 clones, approximately 91% of which are singletons. V was clipped by 0 bases and J by 5 bases, with 7 bases between them. Germline V gives CDR1 MGHRA, CDR2 YSYEKL. The CDR3 extends over 13 amino acids. The sample here was CD8+ T cells from peripheral blood mononuclear cells, taken after pregnancy. V usage is TRBV4-1 and J usage is TRBJ1-1; D is unresolved. The origin of this receptor is a female donor with multiple sclerosis, enrolled in a pregnancy study. This CDR3 reads CASSQERRTEAFF. CDR3 bases: TGCGCCAGCAGCCAAGAGAGGAGGACTGAAGCTTTCTTT.